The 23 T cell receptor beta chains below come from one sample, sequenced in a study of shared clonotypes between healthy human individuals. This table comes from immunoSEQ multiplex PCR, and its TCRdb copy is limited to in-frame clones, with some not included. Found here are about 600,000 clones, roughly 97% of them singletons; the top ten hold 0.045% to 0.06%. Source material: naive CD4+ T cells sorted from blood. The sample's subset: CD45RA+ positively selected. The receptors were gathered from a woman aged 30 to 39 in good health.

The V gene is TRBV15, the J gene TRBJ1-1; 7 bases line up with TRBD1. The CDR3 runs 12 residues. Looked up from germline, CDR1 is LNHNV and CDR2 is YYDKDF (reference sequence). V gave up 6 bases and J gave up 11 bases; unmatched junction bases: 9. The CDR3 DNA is TGTGCCACCAGGGATACCGGGACAGAGGCTTTCTTT. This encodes CATRDTGTEAFF.

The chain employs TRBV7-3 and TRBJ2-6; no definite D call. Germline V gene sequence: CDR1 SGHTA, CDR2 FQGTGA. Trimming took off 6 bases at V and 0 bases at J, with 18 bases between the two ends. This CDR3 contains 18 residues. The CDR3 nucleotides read TGTGCCAGCAGTCTCCGGAGTACGATGAGCTCTGGGGCCAACGTCCTGACTTTC. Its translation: CASSLRSTMSSGANVLTF.

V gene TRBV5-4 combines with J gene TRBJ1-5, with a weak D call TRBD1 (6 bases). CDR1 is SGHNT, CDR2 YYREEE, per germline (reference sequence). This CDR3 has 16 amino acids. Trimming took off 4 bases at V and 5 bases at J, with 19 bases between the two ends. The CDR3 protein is CASSRPRQGIHQPQHF. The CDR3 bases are TGTGCCAGCAGCCGTCCGAGGCAGGGGATACATCAGCCCCAGCATTTT.

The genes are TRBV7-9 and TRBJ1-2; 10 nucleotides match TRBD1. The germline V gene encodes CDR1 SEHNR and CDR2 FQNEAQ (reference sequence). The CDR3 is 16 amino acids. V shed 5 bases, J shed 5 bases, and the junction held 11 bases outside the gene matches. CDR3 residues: CASSPGGTGEIYGYTF. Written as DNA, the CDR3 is TGTGCCAGCAGCCCCGGCGGGACAGGGGAGATTTATGGCTACACCTTC.

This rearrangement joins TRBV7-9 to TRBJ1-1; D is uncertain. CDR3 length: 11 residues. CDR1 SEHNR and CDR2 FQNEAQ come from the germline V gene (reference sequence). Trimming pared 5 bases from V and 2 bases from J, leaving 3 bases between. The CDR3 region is CASSLNTEAFF. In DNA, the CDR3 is TGTGCCAGCAGCCTCAACACTGAAGCTTTCTTT.

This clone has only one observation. The CDR3 region is CASSLVGLAGTNAEQYF. Here the CDR3 DNA reads TGTGCCAGCAGTTTGGTCGGACTAGCGGGAACGAATGCCGAGCAGTACTTC. V usage is TRBV28 and J usage is TRBJ2-7; 12 bases are shared with TRBD2. Germline V gene sequence: CDR1 MDHEN, CDR2 SYDVKM. The CDR3 extends over 17 amino acids. V gave up 3 bases and J gave up 6 bases; unmatched junction bases: 12.

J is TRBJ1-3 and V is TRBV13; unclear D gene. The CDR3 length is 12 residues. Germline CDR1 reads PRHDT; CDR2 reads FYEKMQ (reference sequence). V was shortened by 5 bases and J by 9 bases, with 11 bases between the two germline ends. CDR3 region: CASSPSAGTIYF. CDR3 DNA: TGTGCCAGCAGCCCATCGGCGGGCACCATATATTTT.

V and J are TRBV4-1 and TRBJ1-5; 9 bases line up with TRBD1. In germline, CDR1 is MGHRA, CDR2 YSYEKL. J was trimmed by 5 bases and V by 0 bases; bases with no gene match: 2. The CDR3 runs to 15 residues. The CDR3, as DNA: TGCGCCAGCAGCCAAGATGACAGGGGGGATCAGCCCCAGCATTTT. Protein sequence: CASSQDDRGDQPQHF.

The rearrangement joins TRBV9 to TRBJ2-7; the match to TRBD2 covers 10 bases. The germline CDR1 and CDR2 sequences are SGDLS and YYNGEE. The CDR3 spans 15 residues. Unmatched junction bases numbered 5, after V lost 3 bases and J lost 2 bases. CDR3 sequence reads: CASSGRTSGTYEQYF. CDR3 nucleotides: TGTGCCAGCAGCGGAAGGACTAGCGGAACCTACGAGCAGTACTTC.

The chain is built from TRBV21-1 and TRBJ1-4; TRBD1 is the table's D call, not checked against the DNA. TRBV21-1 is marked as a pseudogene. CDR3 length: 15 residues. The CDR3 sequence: CASSKRQGSNEKLFF. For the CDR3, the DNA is TGTGCCAGCAGCAAAAGACAGGGATCTAATGAAAAACTGTTTTTT.

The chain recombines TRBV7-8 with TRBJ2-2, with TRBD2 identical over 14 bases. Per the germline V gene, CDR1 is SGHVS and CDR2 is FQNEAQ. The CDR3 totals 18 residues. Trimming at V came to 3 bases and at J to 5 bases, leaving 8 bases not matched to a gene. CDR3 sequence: CASSFYRGLAGVTGELFF. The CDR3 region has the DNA TGTGCCAGCAGCTTCTACCGGGGACTAGCGGGAGTTACCGGGGAGCTGTTTTTT.

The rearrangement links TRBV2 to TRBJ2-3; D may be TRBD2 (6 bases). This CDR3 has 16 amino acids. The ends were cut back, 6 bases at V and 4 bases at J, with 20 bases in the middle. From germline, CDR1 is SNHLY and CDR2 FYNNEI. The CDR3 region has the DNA TGTGCCAGCAGGACCCGACTAGTGTATGGGGCAGATACGCAGTATTTT. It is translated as CASRTRLVYGADTQYF.

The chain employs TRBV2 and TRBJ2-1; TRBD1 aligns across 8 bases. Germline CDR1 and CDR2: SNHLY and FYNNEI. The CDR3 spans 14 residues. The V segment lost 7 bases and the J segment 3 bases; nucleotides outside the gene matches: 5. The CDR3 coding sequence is TGTGCCAGCAATACACAGGGGGACTACAATGAGCAGTTCTTC. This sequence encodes CASNTQGDYNEQFF.

The DNA for the CDR3 is TGCGCCAGCAAGACTAGCGGGAGGTCTACAGATACGCAGTATTTT. Protein sequence: CASKTSGRSTDTQYF. V and J are TRBV5-1 and TRBJ2-3, with 13 bases identical to TRBD2. This CDR3 spans 15 amino acids. The trim removed 6 bases at V and 3 bases at J, leaving 4 bases unmatched. The germline gives CDR1 SGHRS, CDR2 YFSETQ.

The CDR3 DNA sequence: TGTGCCAGCAGAAAAGGGGTTTTCGGGGAGCTGTTTTTT. Residues: CASRKGVFGELFF. This sequence joins TRBV2 and TRBJ2-2; D is perhaps TRBD1 (5 bases). This CDR3 spans 13 amino acids. CDR1 and CDR2 from the germline V gene are SNHLY and FYNNEI. Trimming stripped 6 bases from V and 7 bases from J, with 12 bases between.

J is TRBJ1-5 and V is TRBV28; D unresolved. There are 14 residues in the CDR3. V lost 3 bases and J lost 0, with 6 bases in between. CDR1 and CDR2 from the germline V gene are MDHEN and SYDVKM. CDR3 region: CASSLGDSNQPQHF. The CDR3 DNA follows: TGTGCCAGCAGTTTGGGAGATAGCAATCAGCCCCAGCATTTT.

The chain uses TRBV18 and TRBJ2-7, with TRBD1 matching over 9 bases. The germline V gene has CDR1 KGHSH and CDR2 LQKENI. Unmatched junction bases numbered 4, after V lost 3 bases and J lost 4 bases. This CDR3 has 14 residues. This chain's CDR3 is CASSPRDRDYEQYF. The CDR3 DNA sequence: TGTGCCAGCTCACCCCGGGACAGGGATTACGAGCAGTACTTC.

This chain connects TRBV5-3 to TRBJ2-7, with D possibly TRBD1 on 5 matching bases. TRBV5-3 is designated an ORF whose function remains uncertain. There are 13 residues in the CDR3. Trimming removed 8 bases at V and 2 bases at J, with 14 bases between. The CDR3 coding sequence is TGTGCCAGTCGTTTGGGCAGGGCCTACGAGCAGTACTTC. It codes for CASRLGRAYEQYF.

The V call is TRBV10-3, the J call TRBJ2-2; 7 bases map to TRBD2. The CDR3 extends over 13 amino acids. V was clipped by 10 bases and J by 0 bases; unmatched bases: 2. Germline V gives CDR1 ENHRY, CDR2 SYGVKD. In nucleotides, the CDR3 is TGTGCCAACGGACTAGCGAACACCGGGGAGCTGTTTTTT. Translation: CANGLANTGELFF.

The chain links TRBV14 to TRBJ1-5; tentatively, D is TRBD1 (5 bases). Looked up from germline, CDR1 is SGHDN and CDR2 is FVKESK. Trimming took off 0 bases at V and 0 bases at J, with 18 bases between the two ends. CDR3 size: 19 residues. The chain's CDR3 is CASSQDLGDEDYSNQPQHF. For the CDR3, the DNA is TGTGCCAGCAGCCAAGATTTAGGGGACGAGGATTATAGCAATCAGCCCCAGCATTTT. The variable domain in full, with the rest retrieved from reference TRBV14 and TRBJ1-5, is EAGVTQFPSHSVIEKGQTVTLRCDPISGHDNLYWYRRVMGKEIKFLLHFVKESKQDESGMPNNRFLAERTGGTYSTLKVQPAELEDSGVYFCASSQDLGDEDYSNQPQHFGDGTRLSIL.

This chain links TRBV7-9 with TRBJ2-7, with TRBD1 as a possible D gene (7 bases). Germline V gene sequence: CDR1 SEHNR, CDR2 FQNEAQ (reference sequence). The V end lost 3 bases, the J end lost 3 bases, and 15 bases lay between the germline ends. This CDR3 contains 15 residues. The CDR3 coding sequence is TGTGCCAGCAGCTTTAGGAACCAGGGGGGCTACGAGCAGTACTTC. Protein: CASSFRNQGGYEQYF.

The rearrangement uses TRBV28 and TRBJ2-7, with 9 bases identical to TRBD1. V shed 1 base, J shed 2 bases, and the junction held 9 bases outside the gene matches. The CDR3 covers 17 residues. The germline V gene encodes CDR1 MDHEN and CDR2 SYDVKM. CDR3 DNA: TGTGCCAGCAGTTTATCGATTCCGGGACAGGGAGCCTACGAGCAGTACTTC. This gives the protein CASSLSIPGQGAYEQYF.

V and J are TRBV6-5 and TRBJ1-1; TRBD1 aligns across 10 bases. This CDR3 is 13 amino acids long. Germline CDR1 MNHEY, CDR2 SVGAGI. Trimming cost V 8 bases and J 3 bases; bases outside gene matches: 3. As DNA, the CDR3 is TGTGCCAGCGGACAGGGGGAGTACACTGAAGCTTTCTTT. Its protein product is CASGQGEYTEAFF.